This T cell receptor (beta chain) is drawn from a study of shared clonotypes between healthy human individuals. This CDR3 comprises 17 residues. Looked up from germline, CDR1 is SGHNT and CDR2 is YYREEE (reference sequence). The ends lost 4 bases at V and 3 bases at J; junction bases unmatched: 11. Study donors comprised healthy, HIV-negative adults devoid of recent acute infection or vaccination. Findings and limits, study-wide: Only blood samples were collected, and tissue repertoires likely differ. A limitation of the genetic and exposure-history diversity represented arose from few donors.

Tens of thousands of T cell genomes, or about 200 ng DNA, went into the sorted-subset replicate PCRs. Assay: immunoSEQ multiplex PCR; the TCRdb copy retains only in-frame clones and omits some. The sample has approximately 740,000 clones; under 80% are singletons. Notes on this clone: Its antigen is still unknown.

The source of this sequence is a woman younger than 45 in good health. Sequencing was carried out using memory CD4+ T cells sorted from blood. Subset here: CD45RA-negative fraction. The chain combines TRBV5-4 with TRBJ1-1; 11 positions match TRBD1. CDR3 in DNA: TGTGCCAGCAGCGCCCGGGACAGGGGGTGGAAGGACACTGAAGCTTTCTTT. Its translation is CASSARDRGWKDTEAFF.